These T cell receptor beta chains were read from a single sample in a study of beta chain features in type 1 diabetes. Assay: immunoSEQ multiplex PCR; the TCRdb copy retains only in-frame clones and omits some. This table has 130,000 to 150,000 clones, about 9.4% appearing once. The sequenced sample consisted of naive CD4+ T cells from blood. The receptors originated from a man aged 18-30 years in good health. The CDR3 runs from the conserved cysteine through the conserved F or W. The D gene is left open where the match is weak. Size tells how often a clone was seen (once, few, many) or the class of an expanded clone, and some rows leave it out.

v_call: TRBV5-1
clone_size: NA
d_call: TRBD1
j_call: TRBJ2-1
cdr3_aa: CASSGNRGSYNEQFF
cdr3_nt: TGCGCCAGCAGCGGAAACAGGGGCTCCTACAATGAGCAGTTCTTC

v_call: TRBV27
clone_size: NA
d_call: TRBD2
j_call: TRBJ2-1
cdr3_aa: CASTGLADEQFF
cdr3_nt: TGTGCCAGCACGGGACTAGCGGATGAGCAGTTCTTC

v_call: TRBV7-3
clone_size: few
d_call: TRBD2
j_call: TRBJ2-1
cdr3_aa: CASGRGGSSYNEQFF
cdr3_nt: TGTGCCAGCGGGAGGGGCGGAAGCTCCTACAATGAGCAGTTCTTC

v_call: TRBV10-2
clone_size: NA
d_call: TRBD1
j_call: TRBJ2-7
cdr3_aa: CASSEGPGTATYEQYF
cdr3_nt: TGCGCCAGCAGTGAGGGGCCGGGGACAGCAACCTACGAGCAGTACTTC

v_call: TRBV9
clone_size: few
d_call: NA
j_call: TRBJ1-5
cdr3_aa: CASSRGGGNQPQHF
cdr3_nt: TGTGCCAGCAGCAGAGGCGGGGGCAATCAGCCCCAGCATTTT

v_call: TRBV18
clone_size: few
d_call: TRBD1
j_call: TRBJ2-1
cdr3_aa: CASSPPGQGGNEQFF
cdr3_nt: TGTGCCAGCTCACCTCCGGGACAGGGGGGAAATGAGCAGTTCTTC

v_call: TRBV19
clone_size: many
d_call: NA
j_call: TRBJ2-1
cdr3_aa: CASRGAPSYNEQFF
cdr3_nt: TGTGCCAGTAGAGGGGCTCCATCCTACAATGAGCAGTTCTTC

v_call: TRBV18
clone_size: NA
d_call: TRBD1
j_call: TRBJ2-2
cdr3_aa: CASSSRQGNTGELFF
cdr3_nt: TGTGCCAGCTCATCCCGACAGGGGAACACCGGGGAGCTGTTTTTT

v_call: TRBV5-6
clone_size: NA
d_call: NA
j_call: TRBJ1-1
cdr3_aa: CASSSERGSEAFF
cdr3_nt: TGTGCCAGCAGCTCGGAACGCGGTTCCGAAGCTTTCTTT

v_call: TRBV27
clone_size: few
d_call: TRBD1
j_call: TRBJ2-7
cdr3_aa: CASRRQGEEYEQYF
cdr3_nt: TGTGCCAGCAGACGACAGGGAGAGGAGTACGAGCAGTACTTC

v_call: TRBV30
clone_size: NA
d_call: NA
j_call: TRBJ2-5
cdr3_aa: CAWSVSETQYF
cdr3_nt: TGTGCCTGGAGTGTATCGGAGACCCAGTACTTC

v_call: TRBV7-9
clone_size: few
d_call: TRBD1
j_call: TRBJ1-3
cdr3_aa: CASSPRTGSAGNTIYF
cdr3_nt: TGTGCCAGCAGCCCGCGGACAGGGTCGGCTGGAAACACCATATATTTT

v_call: TRBV19
clone_size: few
d_call: NA
j_call: TRBJ1-5
cdr3_aa: CASTWGGQNNQPQHF
cdr3_nt: TGTGCCAGTACATGGGGTGGACAGAACAATCAGCCCCAGCATTTT